Below, 16 T cell receptor beta chains from the same sample are listed, as sequenced in a study of blood T cell repertoires in COVID-19. The method was immunoSEQ multiplex PCR; TCRdb's version includes in-frame clones alone and lacks a portion of them. The sample has 200,000 to 250,000 clones, around 82% seen once; the top ten hold 4.5% to 7%. The sample was peripheral blood. The receptors were gathered from a woman in her seventies with acute or convalescent COVID-19.

In its sample, this clone was seen once. The gene calls are TRBV6-5 and TRBJ1-1; TRBD1 is a possible D gene (5 bases). The CDR3 runs to 11 residues. CDR1 MNHEY and CDR2 SVGAGI come from the germline V gene. V was clipped by 5 bases and J by 8 bases, with 9 bases between them. The CDR3 spells CASSQGREAFF. CDR3 sequence (DNA): TGTGCCAGCAGTCAGGGTAGGGAAGCTTTCTTT.

The chain couples TRBV7-5 to TRBJ1-3; the DNA was not used to check the table's D call, TRBD1. TRBV7-5 is a recognized pseudogene. The CDR3 extends over 18 amino acids. The CDR3 DNA reads as TGTGTCAGAATTTCGCGACGGACAGGTTCAAGCTCTGGAAACACCATATATTTT. It specifies CVRISRRTGSSSGNTIYF.

V gene TRBV10-3 combines with J gene TRBJ2-1; 14 bases are shared with TRBD2. The CDR3 sequence is 15 residues long. Germline V gene data show CDR1 as ENHRY and CDR2 as SYGVKD. After removal of 4 bases from V and 7 bases from J, the junction contained 3 bases not matched to a gene. CDR3 residues: CAISAGTSGSNEQFF. DNA of the CDR3: TGTGCCATCAGTGCGGGGACTAGCGGGAGTAATGAGCAGTTCTTC.

This chain uses TRBV29-1 with TRBJ2-1; D possibly corresponds to TRBD2 (5 bases). V gave up 0 bases and J gave up 1 base, with 10 bases separating them. The CDR3 totals 15 residues. Germline lookup yields CDR1 SQVTM and CDR2 ANQGSEA. Here the CDR3 DNA reads TGCAGCGTTGAAGACCCCAGCGGTTCCTACAATGAGCAGTTCTTC. Its protein is CSVEDPSGSYNEQFF.

The chain is built from TRBV28 and TRBJ1-1, with TRBD1 matching 10 bases. Germline lookup yields CDR1 MDHEN and CDR2 SYDVKM. The CDR3 extends over 13 amino acids. Losses at the gene ends were 4 bases for V and 6 bases for J; bases not matched to a gene: 2. CDR3 sequence: CASSSGQGAEAFF. The CDR3, as DNA: TGTGCCAGCAGTTCCGGACAGGGGGCTGAAGCTTTCTTT.

The J gene is TRBJ1-1, the V gene TRBV15; no firm D call. Germline lookup yields CDR1 LNHNV and CDR2 YYDKDF (reference sequence). V lost 1 base, J lost 2 bases, and 8 bases lay in between. The CDR3 covers 14 residues. CDR3 sequence: CATSRGPTNTEAFF. DNA of the CDR3: TGTGCCACCAGCAGAGGGCCCACAAACACTGAAGCTTTCTTT.

The chain joins TRBV7-9 to TRBJ1-6; D ambiguous. The CDR3 loop spans 15 amino acids. Germline CDR1 is SEHNR and CDR2 is FQNEAQ (reference sequence). V was clipped by 5 bases and J by 8 bases, with 16 bases between them. The CDR3 sequence: CASSASGGGHSPLHF. The CDR3 DNA is TGTGCCAGCAGCGCATCAGGTGGTGGGCATTCACCCCTCCACTTT.

V and J are TRBV7-6 and TRBJ1-3; D is perhaps TRBD1 (6 bases). V dropped 1 base and J dropped 0 bases, with 16 bases sitting between them. Germline CDR1 SGHVS, CDR2 FNYEAQ. The CDR3 consists of 18 residues. The CDR3 loop reads CASSLGVGQGNSGNTIYF. As DNA, the CDR3 is TGTGCCAGCAGCTTAGGTGTAGGGCAGGGGAACTCTGGAAACACCATATATTTT.

The genes are TRBV18 and TRBJ2-1, with D perhaps TRBD1 (6 bases). V lost 3 bases, J lost 1 base, and 10 bases lay in between. Germline V gene sequence: CDR1 KGHSH, CDR2 LQKENI. CDR3 length: 15 residues. CDR3 DNA: TGTGCCAGCTCACCCTCGGACAGTTCCTACAATGAGCAGTTCTTC. It translates to CASSPSDSSYNEQFF.

The V gene is TRBV3-1 (or the pseudogene TRBV3-2), the J gene TRBJ1-4; D is unclear. Trimming removed 7 bases at V and 3 bases at J, with 15 bases between. CDR1 and CDR2 (germline): LGHDT, YNNKEL (reference sequence). This CDR3 is built from 15 residues. The DNA for the CDR3 is TGTGCCAGCACCGCCTTACAGAGTCCTAATGAAAAACTGTTTTTT. It encodes CASTALQSPNEKLFF.

The rearrangement uses TRBV11-2 and TRBJ1-5; maybe TRBD1 (5 bases). This CDR3 spans 14 amino acids. V was clipped by 6 bases and J by 7 bases, with 16 bases between them. Germline-derived CDR1 and CDR2 are SGHAT and FQNNGV. The CDR3 nucleotides are TGTGCCAGCAGTCGACTCGGGGCGGGACAGCCCCAGCATTTT. Its translation is CASSRLGAGQPQHF. Combining the CDR3 with reference TRBV11-2 and TRBJ1-5 gives the whole variable domain EAGVAQSPRYKIIEKRQSVAFWCNPISGHATLYWYQQILGQGPKLLIQFQNNGVVDDSQLPKDRFSAERLKGVDSTLKIQPAKLEDSAVYLCASSRLGAGQPQHFGDGTRLSIL.

The chain carries TRBV2 and TRBJ2-7, with 12 bases fitting TRBD1. Unmatched junction bases numbered 5, after V lost 5 bases and J lost 0 bases. The germline CDR1 and CDR2 sequences are SNHLY and FYNNEI. The CDR3 sequence is 16 residues long. CDR3 in amino acids: CASSSPGQGASYEQYF. In nucleotides, the CDR3 is TGTGCCAGCAGTTCTCCGGGACAGGGGGCCTCCTACGAGCAGTACTTC. The full variable domain, its missing parts supplied by reference TRBV2 and TRBJ2-7, is EPEVTQTPSHQVTQMGQEVILRCVPISNHLYFYWYRQILGQKVEFLVSFYNNEISEKSEIFDDQFSVERPDGSNFTLKIRSTKLEDSAMYFCASSSPGQGASYEQYFGPGTRLTVT.

The CDR3, as DNA: TGTGCCAGCAGCCCGGGGACTAGCGGGAGTAATGAGCAGTACTTC. Its translation: CASSPGTSGSNEQYF. The chain is built from TRBV7-9 and TRBJ2-7, with TRBD2 matching 14 bases. From germline, CDR1 is SEHNR and CDR2 FQNEAQ (reference sequence). The CDR3 has 15 residues. With V trimmed by 5 bases and J by 7 bases, 7 bases remained unmatched.

The V call is TRBV12-3 or TRBV12-4, the J call TRBJ2-2, with D tentatively TRBD1 (5 bases). This CDR3 is 13 amino acids long. V dropped 3 bases and J dropped 7 bases, with 9 bases sitting between them. The CDR3 sequence: CASSFQGFGELFF. The CDR3, as DNA: TGTGCCAGCAGTTTTCAGGGCTTCGGGGAGCTGTTTTTT.

The chain carries TRBV11-2 and TRBJ1-5; no definite D call. Germline V CDR1 and CDR2: SGHAT, FQNNGV. The CDR3 covers 13 residues. Trimming stripped 3 bases from V and 5 bases from J, with 8 bases between. This chain's CDR3 is CASSFSRDQPQHF. Written as DNA, the CDR3 is TGTGCCAGCAGCTTTAGTCGGGATCAGCCCCAGCATTTT.

The V gene is TRBV12-5, the J gene TRBJ2-3; the D gene is possibly TRBD2 (6 bases). The germline V gene has CDR1 LGHNT and CDR2 FRNRAP. The CDR3 length is 16 residues. Between the trimmed V and J ends, which lost 3 bases and 2 bases, there was a span of 15 bases. The CDR3 coding sequence is TGTGCTAGTGGTTTTGGTTTGGGGGGTTCCACAGATACGCAGTATTTT. It translates to CASGFGLGGSTDTQYF.